These 25 T cell receptor beta chains originate from one sample sequenced in a study of T cells expressing NK-cell markers. For each CDR3 protein, TCRdb gives one entry from its re-call of the 5' RACE reads, without DNA. The listing records about 550,000 distinct CDR3 sequences. The sequencing sample was made of blood T cells: a sorted CD56 or NKG2C T cell subset, CD4+ or CD8+ T cells, or bulk PBMC T cells (not recorded which). Every receptor here comes from a man aged 18 to 30 in good health.

The genes are TRBV11-2 and TRBJ1-1; the D call from TCRdb, TRBD1, cannot be confirmed without DNA. CDR1 is SGHAT and CDR2 is FQNNGV in the germline V gene. This CDR3 contains 16 residues. The CDR3 loop is CASRKAGGAGNTEAFF.

The CDR3 loop is CASTRQPAYEQYF. The chain joins TRBV2 to TRBJ2-7; TCRdb returns TRBD1, unconfirmable since there is no DNA. The CDR3 spans 13 residues. CDR1 is SNHLY, CDR2 FYNNEI, per germline.

The V call is TRBV29-1, the J call TRBJ2-7. The length of the CDR3 is 13 residues. Germline CDR1 and CDR2: SQVTM and ANQGSEA. The CDR3 sequence is CSVESVSGGEQYF.

The chain uses TRBV25-1 and TRBJ2-7; lacking DNA, the TRBD2 call made by TCRdb goes unchecked. The length of the CDR3 is 12 residues. CDR1 and CDR2 (germline): MGHDK, SYGVNS. The CDR3 reads CASRKGPYEQYF.

The rearrangement joins TRBV12-3 or TRBV12-4 to TRBJ2-1; TCRdb designates TRBD2, a call that cannot be tested without DNA. This CDR3 is 14 amino acids long. CDR3 sequence reads: CASSFWREGPEQFF.

The CDR3 is CASSQDGREVDTQYF. The V and J genes are TRBV3-1 and TRBJ2-3; TCRdb's D call, TRBD2, is unchecked because there is no DNA. CDR1 and CDR2 from the germline V gene are LGHDT and YNNKEL (reference sequence). This CDR3 has 15 residues.

The chain has TRBV20-1 and TRBJ1-2; the D gene TCRdb calls, TRBD1, cannot be checked with no DNA. CDR1 and CDR2 (germline): DFQATT, SNEGSKA (reference sequence). The CDR3 spans 16 residues. CDR3 sequence reads: CSASLGQGGKNYGYTF.

The chain is built from TRBV9 and TRBJ1-1. Germline CDR1 is SGDLS and CDR2 is YYNGEE. The length of the CDR3 is 15 residues. The CDR3 sequence: CASSVDALINTEAFF.

This chain links TRBV30 with TRBJ2-1. The germline V gene has CDR1 GTSNPN and CDR2 SVGIG (reference sequence). This CDR3 is built from 11 residues. The CDR3 sequence is CAWEITNEQFF.

V usage is TRBV18 and J usage is TRBJ2-1. CDR1 and CDR2 (germline): KGHSH, LQKENI. CDR3 length: 16 amino acids. This chain's CDR3 is CASSPPTLGSYNEQFF.

V gene TRBV29-1 combines with J gene TRBJ2-2; TCRdb returns TRBD1, unconfirmable since there is no DNA. Germline V gives CDR1 SQVTM, CDR2 ANQGSEA. This CDR3 comprises 12 residues. The CDR3 reads CSVRTGNGELFF.

The chain links TRBV9 to TRBJ1-1. Germline CDR1 SGDLS, CDR2 YYNGEE. The CDR3 runs 15 residues. The CDR3 reads CASSVGPQMNTEAFF.

The V call is TRBV9, the J call TRBJ2-2; the TCRdb D gene call, TRBD1, has no DNA to confirm it. Germline CDR1 is SGDLS and CDR2 is YYNGEE. The CDR3 totals 16 residues. The CDR3 spells CASSGQGRRAYGELFF. Drawing the rest from reference TRBV9 and TRBJ2-2, the complete variable domain is DSGVTQTPKHLITATGQRVTLRCSPRSGDLSVYWYQQSLDQGLQFLIQYYNGEERAKGNILERFSAQQFPDLHSELNLSSLELGDSALYFCASSGQGRRAYGELFFGEGSRLTVL.

This rearrangement joins TRBV20-1 to TRBJ2-2; absent DNA, TCRdb's TRBD2 call cannot be checked. Germline V gene data show CDR1 as DFQATT and CDR2 as SNEGSKA (reference sequence). The CDR3 has 15 residues. The chain's CDR3 is CSAAALAGWAGELFF.

The CDR3 sequence: CASSPHPVGSEQFF. The chain carries TRBV7-3 and TRBJ2-1; TCRdb lists TRBD2, though no DNA is available to test this call. The CDR3 is 14 amino acids. The germline V gene encodes CDR1 SGHTA and CDR2 FQGTGA.

This chain joins TRBV7-3 and TRBJ2-1; TCRdb designates TRBD2, a call that cannot be tested without DNA. The germline V gene encodes CDR1 SGHTA and CDR2 FQGTGA. The CDR3 is made up of 16 amino acids. The CDR3 loop is CASSFIPGTERNEQFF. Complete variable domain (other parts from reference TRBV7-3 and TRBJ2-1): GAGVSQTPSNKVTEKGKYVELRCDPISGHTALYWYRQSLGQGPEFLIYFQGTGAADDSGLPNDRFFAVRPEGSVSTLKIQRTERGDSAVYLCASSFIPGTERNEQFFGPGTRLTVL.

The V call is TRBV19, the J call TRBJ2-7. This CDR3 is 16 amino acids long. CDR1 LNHDA and CDR2 SQIVND come from the germline V gene (reference sequence). CDR3 protein: CASSIWTSRLTYEQYF. Looking up the rest from reference TRBV19 and TRBJ2-7 gives the full variable domain: DGGITQSPKYLFRKEGQNVTLSCEQNLNHDAMYWYRQDPGQGLRLIYYSQIVNDFQKGDIAEGYSVSREKKESFPLTVTSAQKNPTAFYLCASSIWTSRLTYEQYFGPGTRLTVT.

The CDR3 loop is CSAQAGGHAEQYF. This rearrangement joins TRBV20-1 to TRBJ2-7; TCRdb returns TRBD2, unconfirmable since there is no DNA. Germline CDR1 is DFQATT and CDR2 is SNEGSKA (reference sequence). The CDR3 has 13 amino acids.

J is TRBJ2-4 and V is TRBV4-1; as DNA is missing, the TRBD1 call by TCRdb cannot be tested. CDR3 size: 18 residues. Germline values: CDR1 MGHRA, CDR2 YSYEKL. The CDR3 sequence is CASSQDHLGALAKNIQYF.

The V and J genes are TRBV24-1 and TRBJ2-2; TCRdb's D call, TRBD1, is unchecked because there is no DNA. CDR3 length: 14 amino acids. From germline, CDR1 is KGHDR and CDR2 SFDVKD. The CDR3 here is CATTGPPGTGELFF.

The J gene is TRBJ2-4, the V gene TRBV3-1; the D call of TRBD1 rests on TCRdb alone, since no DNA is present to check it. CDR3 length: 14 residues. Germline CDR1 LGHDT, CDR2 YNNKEL (reference sequence). This chain's CDR3 is CASSQFGQLNIQYF.

The chain joins TRBV5-1 to TRBJ2-1. In germline, CDR1 is SGHRS, CDR2 YFSETQ. The length of the CDR3 is 16 residues. CDR3 loop: CASSLEGRFEHNEQFF.

V is TRBV12-3 or TRBV12-4 and J is TRBJ2-3; the D call of TRBD1 rests on TCRdb alone, since no DNA is present to check it. This CDR3 has 13 amino acids. The CDR3 protein is CASSFSGEGTQYF.

The rearrangement links TRBV4-2 to TRBJ2-1; the TCRdb D gene call, TRBD2, has no DNA to confirm it. The CDR3 covers 17 residues. Per germline, CDR1 LGHNA and CDR2 YNFKEQ. The CDR3 loop is CASSPRREFYSYNEQFF.

The V and J genes are TRBV7-8 and TRBJ1-6; the D gene TCRdb calls, TRBD1, cannot be checked with no DNA. The length of the CDR3 is 15 residues. Germline V gives CDR1 SGHVS, CDR2 FQNEAQ. The CDR3 sequence is CASSLAAGSGSPLHF.